This entry concerns a single T cell receptor (beta chain). The CDR3 is 14 residues long. After removal of 1 base from V and 3 bases from J, the junction contained 2 bases not matched to a gene. Germline lookup yields CDR1 SGHDN and CDR2 FVKESK. This sample is part of a study of blood T cell repertoires in COVID-19. About the research overall: Sites in the United States, Italy and Spain provided acute and convalescent COVID-19 samples. In each case, the material was cDNA or gDNA derived from T cells, B-cell-depleted T cells, or PBMCs.

Original methodology: The assay estimated nucleated cells by amplifying reference gene primers. Assay: immunoSEQ multiplex PCR; the TCRdb copy retains only in-frame clones and omits some. V and J calls and clone size are given by that table; D and trimming were obtained from the DNA. The sample shows 200,000 to 250,000 clones, roughly 80% of them seen only once. The TCR was taken from a woman between 45 and 60 years old with acute or convalescent COVID-19. Material: peripheral blood. The rearrangement joins TRBV14 to TRBJ2-7; 8 positions agree with TRBD2. The DNA for the CDR3 is TGTGCCAGCAGCCAAGTAGCGGGACGCTACGAGCAGTACTTC. Protein: CASSQVAGRYEQYF.